This T cell receptor beta chain was profiled in a study of breast tumors, draining lymph nodes, adjacent tissues. The sample holds many counts of this clonotype. The target antigen is unknown. This CDR3 comprises 13 residues. V gave up 6 bases and J gave up 0 bases; unmatched junction bases: 4. The germline V gene has CDR1 DFQATT and CDR2 SNEGSKA (reference sequence). Axillary draining lymph nodes of breast cancer patients supplied the node samples. Notes on the study in general: Luminal-like breast cancer showed significantly higher tumor–nontumor repertoire similarity than basal-like. Tumor TCR diversity was below lymph nodes but above nontumor tissue. The lymph node origin of tumor T cells was framed as consistent with a hypothesis, not demonstrated.

TCRdb analysed the multiplex PCR reads with MiXCR anew, one entry per CDR3 protein. The sample carries roughly 120,000 distinct CDR3 sequences, less than 20% recorded once. This sequence joins TRBV20-1 and TRBJ2-7; 8 positions agree with TRBD2. The source of this sequence is a female donor with breast cancer. Some clones in this sample may be carry-over from other donors' samples. The sample taken for sequencing was axillary lymph node tissue. CDR3 protein: CSAVSGSSYEQYF. CDR3 nucleotides: TGCAGTGCGGTCAGCGGGAGCTCCTACGAGCAGTACTTC.